This T cell receptor beta chain was documented in a study of shared clonotypes between healthy human individuals. Nashville, Tennessee was home to all donors, who were Caucasian adults. V lost 3 bases and J lost 7, with 18 bases in between. Germline CDR1 is KGHSH and CDR2 is LQKENI. CDR3 length: 16 amino acids. Under the authors' procedure: ImmunoSEQ sequences covered only the junction and lacked quality scores; filtering therefore differed. This table comes from immunoSEQ multiplex PCR, and its TCRdb copy is limited to in-frame clones, with some not included. That table gives V, J and clone size, and the DNA gave D and trimming. Of 450,000 to 550,000 clones listed, more than 65% were seen once; the top ten hold 13%.

Sequencing was done on a sample of PBMCs. The clonotype was recovered from a woman in her thirties or forties in good health. Some clones in this sample may be carry-over from other donors' samples. This chain uses TRBV18 with TRBJ1-4; maybe TRBD1 (5 bases). The CDR3 bases are TGTGCCAGCTCACCGACTCTGCCGGGGCAAAGTGAAAAACTGTTTTTT. Amino acid sequence: CASSPTLPGQSEKLFF.